This T cell receptor beta chain was recovered during a study of blood T cell repertoires in COVID-19. On the study more broadly: Sample material is recorded as cDNA or gDNA derived from T cells, B-cell-depleted T cells, or PBMCs.

Profiling relied on immunoSEQ multiplex PCR, and the TCRdb table lists in-frame clones only, not all of them. The sample lists 100,000 to 150,000 clones, 69% occurring once. This CDR3 comprises 17 residues. Unmatched junction bases numbered 6, after V lost 3 bases and J lost 1 base. Germline V lookup: CDR1 MNHNS, CDR2 SASEGT. The sequencing input was peripheral blood. The V and J genes are TRBV6-1 and TRBJ2-2; 9 nucleotides agree with TRBD1. The receptor's source is a woman between 70 and 85 years old with acute or convalescent COVID-19. CDR3 sequence (DNA): TGTGCCAGCAGTGACCCTCGGACAGGGGAGAACACCGGGGAGCTGTTTTTT. Encoded protein: CASSDPRTGENTGELFF.